Included here is one T cell receptor (beta chain) sequence, with context. This sample is part of a study of cytotoxic CD8 clonotypes in ibrutinib-treated CLL. Germline V lookup: CDR1 ENHRY, CDR2 SYGVKD. The CDR3 loop spans 15 amino acids. Trimming removed 5 bases from V and 4 bases from J; junction bases left unmatched: 5. Method: immunoSEQ multiplex PCR; TCRdb's copy keeps in-frame clones and lacks some. Here the sample spans tens of thousands of clones, 69% being singletons. Specimen: PBMCs, collected after 12 months of ibrutinib treatment. The receptor's source is a human donor with chronic lymphocytic leukemia. This chain connects TRBV10-3 to TRBJ2-3, with 11 bases that match TRBD1. The CDR3 bases are TGTGCCATCAGTTTGGGACAGGGGGGCGCAGATACGCAGTATTTT. It codes for CAISLGQGGADTQYF.